This T cell receptor (beta chain) originates from a study of blood T cell repertoires in COVID-19. Method: immunoSEQ multiplex PCR; TCRdb's copy keeps in-frame clones and lacks some. Counted here are 150,000 to 200,000 clones, roughly 90% occurring once; the ten biggest clones make up 6.7%. In germline, CDR1 is SGHTA, CDR2 FQGNSA. This CDR3 comprises 16 residues. The V gene lost 5 bases and the J gene lost 2 bases, with 18 bases spanning the gap. Sequencing input: peripheral blood. The gene calls are TRBV7-2 and TRBJ1-2, with D perhaps TRBD1 (5 bases). The TCR sequence derives from a man in his forties with acute or convalescent COVID-19. CDR3 loop: CASSPGGGGVNYGYTF. The CDR3 nucleotides are TGTGCCAGCAGCCCGGGGGGTGGGGGTGTCAACTATGGCTACACCTTC. Complete variable domain (other parts from reference TRBV7-2 and TRBJ1-2): GAGVSQSPSNKVTEKGKDVELRCDPISGHTALYWYRQSLGQGLEFLIYFQGNSAPDKSGLPSDRFSAERTGGSVSTLTIQRTQQEDSAVYLCASSPGGGGVNYGYTFGSGTRLTVV.